This is a list of T cell receptor beta chains from one sample in a study of blood T cell repertoires in COVID-19. Profiled with immunoSEQ multiplex PCR; TCRdb holds only in-frame clones, not every one. The sample includes under 250,000 clones, approximately 83% seen only once; the top ten take 27%. The sample taken for sequencing was peripheral blood. Receptors originate from a man aged 40-50 years with acute or convalescent COVID-19. CDR3s include the opening cysteine and the closing phenylalanine or tryptophan. Each record gives: D gene, J gene, clone size, V gene, CDR3 DNA, CDR3 protein. The D gene is left open where the match is weak. Size tells how often a clone was seen (once, few, many) or the class of an expanded clone, and some rows leave it out.

d_gene: .
j_gene: TRBJ2-6
abundance: .
v_gene: TRBV30
CDR3nt: TGTGCCTGGAGTATACGGACTTCTGGGGCCAACGTCCTGACTTTC
CDR3aa: CAWSIRTSGANVLTF

d_gene: TRBD1
j_gene: TRBJ1-6
abundance: few
v_gene: TRBV4-2
CDR3nt: TGTGCCAGCAGCGAACAGGGGACTTCACCCCTCCACTTT
CDR3aa: CASSEQGTSPLHF

d_gene: .
j_gene: TRBJ1-2
abundance: .
v_gene: TRBV19
CDR3nt: TGTGCCAGTAGTATAGGAACCCAGGAAGGCTACACCTTC
CDR3aa: CASSIGTQEGYTF

d_gene: TRBD2
j_gene: TRBJ2-1
abundance: few
v_gene: TRBV29-1
CDR3nt: TGCAGCGTTGAAAAGGGGGAGGAGGCGGGAGGGTTTGAGACCTACAATGAGCAGTTCTTC
CDR3aa: CSVEKGEEAGGFETYNEQFF

d_gene: .
j_gene: TRBJ1-1
abundance: .
v_gene: TRBV9
CDR3nt: TGTGCCAGCAGCGCCAAGACAGGGAACACTGAAGCTTTCTTT
CDR3aa: CASSAKTGNTEAFF

d_gene: TRBD1
j_gene: TRBJ2-5
abundance: .
v_gene: TRBV28
CDR3nt: TGTGCCAGCAGTTCCGGGACAGAAAAAGAGACCCAGTACTTC
CDR3aa: CASSSGTEKETQYF

d_gene: TRBD1
j_gene: TRBJ2-7
abundance: .
v_gene: TRBV6-1
CDR3nt: TGTGCCAGCAGTGCGGCCGTGATAGGACAGGGAGCCTACGAGCAGTACTTC
CDR3aa: CASSAAVIGQGAYEQYF

d_gene: .
j_gene: TRBJ1-5
abundance: few
v_gene: TRBV2
CDR3nt: TGTGCCAGCAGTCCTGACGCCCGGGTGAGGCCCCAGCATTTT
CDR3aa: CASSPDARVRPQHF

d_gene: TRBD1
j_gene: TRBJ1-2
abundance: .
v_gene: TRBV7-2
CDR3nt: TGTGCCAGCAGCGAAAGTCCGGGACAGCTGTATGGCTACACCTTC
CDR3aa: CASSESPGQLYGYTF

d_gene: .
j_gene: TRBJ2-4
abundance: once
v_gene: TRBV28
CDR3nt: TGTGCCAGCAGTTTAGGGCTATCGGCTCAGTACTTC
CDR3aa: CASSLGLSAQYF

d_gene: .
j_gene: TRBJ1-2
abundance: .
v_gene: TRBV5-6
CDR3nt: TGTGCCAGCAGCTTGCCCCCTTTTGGCTACACCTTC
CDR3aa: CASSLPPFGYTF

d_gene: TRBD1
j_gene: TRBJ2-1
abundance: .
v_gene: TRBV6-6
CDR3nt: TGTGCCAGCAGTCGTACAGGGGGCGGGGCCTACAATGAGCAGTTCTTC
CDR3aa: CASSRTGGGAYNEQFF

d_gene: .
j_gene: TRBJ2-2
abundance: .
v_gene: TRBV25-1
CDR3nt: TGTGCCAGCCGCCGGGGGACGGCCGGGGAGCTGTTTTTT
CDR3aa: CASRRGTAGELFF

d_gene: .
j_gene: TRBJ2-3
abundance: .
v_gene: TRBV19
CDR3nt: TGTGCCAGTACTCGTGGACAGCGGTTTTCCACAGATACGCAGTATTTT
CDR3aa: CASTRGQRFSTDTQYF

d_gene: TRBD1
j_gene: TRBJ2-7
abundance: .
v_gene: TRBV29-1
CDR3nt: TGCAGCGCCTCAGGGACAGGGGGTAATGAGCAGTACTTC
CDR3aa: CSASGTGGNEQYF

d_gene: TRBD1
j_gene: TRBJ1-6
abundance: .
v_gene: TRBV7-6
CDR3nt: TGTGCCAGCAGCTCCGGACAGGAAAATTCACCCCTCCACTTT
CDR3aa: CASSSGQENSPLHF

d_gene: .
j_gene: TRBJ1-2
abundance: .
v_gene: TRBV28
CDR3nt: TGTGCCAGCAGGGAGGTCGTTAACTATGGCTACACCTTC
CDR3aa: CASREVVNYGYTF

d_gene: TRBD1
j_gene: TRBJ1-3
abundance: .
v_gene: TRBV9
CDR3nt: TGTGCCAGCAGCGATTCAGGGGGAGACTCTGGAAACACCATATATTTT
CDR3aa: CASSDSGGDSGNTIYF

d_gene: TRBD2
j_gene: TRBJ2-7
abundance: once
v_gene: TRBV10-3
CDR3nt: TGTGCCATCAGTGAGTCCCCCCTGAGCGGGAGGATCGAAGAGCAGTACTTC
CDR3aa: CAISESPLSGRIEEQYF

d_gene: .
j_gene: TRBJ1-1
abundance: .
v_gene: TRBV30
CDR3nt: TGTGCCTGGAGTGTATCCGGGAGGGCTTTCTTT
CDR3aa: CAWSVSGRAFF

d_gene: TRBD2
j_gene: TRBJ2-7
abundance: .
v_gene: TRBV2
CDR3nt: TGTGCCAGCAGTGTTTTTAGCGGGAGGGCCTACGAGCAGTACTTC
CDR3aa: CASSVFSGRAYEQYF

d_gene: TRBD2
j_gene: TRBJ2-7
abundance: few
v_gene: TRBV19
CDR3nt: TGTGCCAGTAGTGTGGGACTAGCGGGTAGGTGGGAGCAGTACTTC
CDR3aa: CASSVGLAGRWEQYF

d_gene: TRBD2
j_gene: TRBJ2-3
abundance: .
v_gene: TRBV19
CDR3nt: TGTGCCAGTAGTAGCGGGAGCGGAGATACGCAGTATTTT
CDR3aa: CASSSGSGDTQYF

d_gene: TRBD1
j_gene: TRBJ2-2
abundance: .
v_gene: TRBV10-3
CDR3nt: TGTGCCATCGGAGAGGACAGGGGGAACACCGGGGAGCTGTTTTTT
CDR3aa: CAIGEDRGNTGELFF

d_gene: TRBD1
j_gene: TRBJ1-1
abundance: .
v_gene: TRBV6-5
CDR3nt: TGTGCCAGCAGTTACTCTAACAGGGGAGGAACTGAAGCTTTCTTT
CDR3aa: CASSYSNRGGTEAFF

d_gene: .
j_gene: TRBJ2-2
abundance: .
v_gene: TRBV15
CDR3nt: TGTGCCACCAGCAGACCCTCTTCCGGGGAGCTGTTTTTT
CDR3aa: CATSRPSSGELFF

d_gene: TRBD2
j_gene: TRBJ2-3
abundance: .
v_gene: TRBV10-2
CDR3nt: TGCGCCAGCAGCGGGACTAGCGTGGATACGCAGTATTTT
CDR3aa: CASSGTSVDTQYF

d_gene: TRBD2
j_gene: TRBJ2-1
abundance: .
v_gene: TRBV6-5
CDR3nt: TGTGCCAGCAGTTACTTCAGGGCCAGCGGGATCGATGAGCAGTTCTTC
CDR3aa: CASSYFRASGIDEQFF

d_gene: .
j_gene: TRBJ2-3
abundance: .
v_gene: TRBV19
CDR3nt: TGTGCCAGTAACCCTTCAGCGGGCGCAGATACGCAGTATTTT
CDR3aa: CASNPSAGADTQYF

d_gene: .
j_gene: TRBJ1-5
abundance: .
v_gene: TRBV5-1
CDR3nt: TGCGCCAGCAGCTTGGAGGGGTATAGCAATCAGCCCCAGCATTTT
CDR3aa: CASSLEGYSNQPQHF

d_gene: .
j_gene: TRBJ2-1
abundance: .
v_gene: TRBV7-2
CDR3nt: TGTGCCAGCAGCTTCGGGGGACGGGATGAGCAGTTCTTC
CDR3aa: CASSFGGRDEQFF

d_gene: .
j_gene: TRBJ2-3
abundance: .
v_gene: TRBV5-1
CDR3nt: TGCGCCAGCAGCTCGGGTTGGGGGCGCACAGATACGCAGTATTTT
CDR3aa: CASSSGWGRTDTQYF

d_gene: TRBD1
j_gene: TRBJ2-1
abundance: .
v_gene: TRBV27
CDR3nt: TGTGCCAGCAGAGCGGGACAGGGGGCCTACAATGAGCAGTTCTTC
CDR3aa: CASRAGQGAYNEQFF

d_gene: TRBD2
j_gene: TRBJ2-7
abundance: once
v_gene: TRBV24-1
CDR3nt: TGTGCCACCAGTTTACTAGCGGAGGGTTTTGAGCAGTACTTC
CDR3aa: CATSLLAEGFEQYF

d_gene: TRBD2
j_gene: TRBJ2-3
abundance: .
v_gene: TRBV15
CDR3nt: TGTGCCACCAGCCCCCCGGGACTACTCACAGATACGCAGTATTTT
CDR3aa: CATSPPGLLTDTQYF

d_gene: .
j_gene: TRBJ2-3
abundance: once
v_gene: TRBV4-2
CDR3nt: TGTGCCAGCAGCCAAGATCCCGCTGGCAGCACAGATACGCAGTATTTT
CDR3aa: CASSQDPAGSTDTQYF

d_gene: .
j_gene: TRBJ1-5
abundance: .
v_gene: TRBV27
CDR3nt: TGTGCCAGCAGTTCGTTGACAGGCAATCAGCCCCAGCATTTT
CDR3aa: CASSSLTGNQPQHF

d_gene: TRBD1
j_gene: TRBJ1-2
abundance: .
v_gene: TRBV27
CDR3nt: TGTGCCAGCAGTTCCCGGGACAGGGGAAACTATGGCTACACCTTC
CDR3aa: CASSSRDRGNYGYTF

d_gene: .
j_gene: TRBJ1-2
abundance: .
v_gene: TRBV5-4
CDR3nt: TGTGCCAGCAGTACAGGGACCGCGGGCTACACCTTC
CDR3aa: CASSTGTAGYTF

d_gene: TRBD2
j_gene: TRBJ2-5
abundance: .
v_gene: TRBV14
CDR3nt: TGTGCCAGCAATCCTAGCGGGATGGGAGAGACCCAGTACTTC
CDR3aa: CASNPSGMGETQYF

d_gene: .
j_gene: TRBJ1-5
abundance: .
v_gene: TRBV5-8
CDR3nt: TGTGCCAGCAGCTTCCAGGTCTATAGCAATCAGCCCCAGCATTTT
CDR3aa: CASSFQVYSNQPQHF

d_gene: .
j_gene: TRBJ1-4
abundance: .
v_gene: TRBV7-9
CDR3nt: TGTGCCAGCAGCTTAGCAGGGGGTAATGAAAAACTGTTTTTT
CDR3aa: CASSLAGGNEKLFF

d_gene: .
j_gene: TRBJ1-1
abundance: .
v_gene: TRBV4-2
CDR3nt: TGTGCCAGCAGCCTACTAATCGGGGGCACTGAAGCTTTCTTT
CDR3aa: CASSLLIGGTEAFF

d_gene: .
j_gene: TRBJ1-3
abundance: .
v_gene: TRBV5-5
CDR3nt: TGTGCCAGCAGCTTGGGCCAGAACTCTGGAAACACCATATATTTT
CDR3aa: CASSLGQNSGNTIYF

d_gene: TRBD1
j_gene: TRBJ2-7
abundance: once
v_gene: TRBV18
CDR3nt: TGTGCCAGCTCACCACCGAACAGGGGCTACGAGCAGTACTTC
CDR3aa: CASSPPNRGYEQYF

d_gene: TRBD1
j_gene: TRBJ1-5
abundance: .
v_gene: TRBV6-5
CDR3nt: TGTGCCAGCAGGGCCCAGACAGGGTTGGTTCAGCCCCAGCATTTT
CDR3aa: CASRAQTGLVQPQHF

d_gene: .
j_gene: TRBJ1-3
abundance: .
v_gene: TRBV27
CDR3nt: TGTGCCAGCAGTCCCACGGCCCGGGGGGGAAACACCATATATTTT
CDR3aa: CASSPTARGGNTIYF

d_gene: .
j_gene: TRBJ1-4
abundance: .
v_gene: TRBV2
CDR3nt: TGTGCCAGCAGGGGCGGGGAAGCAACTAATGAAAAACTGTTTTTT
CDR3aa: CASRGGEATNEKLFF

d_gene: .
j_gene: TRBJ1-3
abundance: .
v_gene: TRBV4-3
CDR3nt: TGCGCCAGCAGCCAAGATTTAACAGGTCTTAAGGTCATATATTTT
CDR3aa: CASSQDLTGLKVIYF

d_gene: .
j_gene: TRBJ1-2
abundance: .
v_gene: TRBV6-5
CDR3nt: TGTGCCAGCAGTTACGAGCGACAGAACTATGGCTACACCTTC
CDR3aa: CASSYERQNYGYTF

d_gene: .
j_gene: TRBJ2-2
abundance: .
v_gene: TRBV6-5
CDR3nt: TGTGCCAGCAGCGCCATAGTAACCGGGGAGCTGTTTTTT
CDR3aa: CASSAIVTGELFF

d_gene: TRBD2
j_gene: TRBJ2-7
abundance: .
v_gene: TRBV18
CDR3nt: TGTGCCAGCTCCGGACGGGGGGACGAGCAGTACTTC
CDR3aa: CASSGRGDEQYF

d_gene: TRBD1
j_gene: TRBJ2-2
abundance: .
v_gene: TRBV5-1
CDR3nt: TGCGCCAGCAGCTCCGGGACAGGGACCGGGGAGCTGTTTTTT
CDR3aa: CASSSGTGTGELFF

d_gene: TRBD1
j_gene: TRBJ1-3
abundance: .
v_gene: TRBV30
CDR3nt: TGTGCCTGGAGCTTAGGGACAGGGGCTGGAAACACCATATATTTT
CDR3aa: CAWSLGTGAGNTIYF

d_gene: .
j_gene: TRBJ1-1
abundance: .
v_gene: TRBV5-1
CDR3nt: TGCGCCAGCAGCTTGTTTCAGCCCGGGAGGTCTGAAGCTTTCTTT
CDR3aa: CASSLFQPGRSEAFF

d_gene: .
j_gene: TRBJ2-7
abundance: .
v_gene: TRBV14
CDR3nt: TGTGCCAGCAGCCACCTTAGCGCCTACTCCTACGAGCAGTACTTC
CDR3aa: CASSHLSAYSYEQYF

d_gene: .
j_gene: TRBJ1-1
abundance: .
v_gene: TRBV12-5
CDR3nt: TGTGCTAGCCGGGGGGTGGGAAGGTCTGAAGCTTTCTTT
CDR3aa: CASRGVGRSEAFF

d_gene: .
j_gene: TRBJ1-2
abundance: .
v_gene: TRBV3-1/TRBV3-2
CDR3nt: TGTGCCAGCAACGGGGATTATGGCTACACCTTC
CDR3aa: CASNGDYGYTF

d_gene: .
j_gene: TRBJ2-7
abundance: .
v_gene: TRBV24-1
CDR3nt: TGTGGACTGGCGGGGTCTGTGTTACCCCTCTACGAGCAGTACTTC
CDR3aa: CGLAGSVLPLYEQYF

d_gene: .
j_gene: TRBJ1-2
abundance: .
v_gene: TRBV19
CDR3nt: TGTGCCAGTAGTATGATGGGGGCCAGCTGGCGATATGGCTACACCTTC
CDR3aa: CASSMMGASWRYGYTF